The 15 T cell receptor beta chains below come from one sample, sequenced in a study of monozygotic twins with inflammatory bowel disease. Reprocessing the 5' RACE reads, TCRdb reports a single entry for every CDR3 protein and omits DNA. The sample totals about 380,000 distinct CDR3 sequences. Sequencing used blood. The receptors were gathered from a human donor with ulcerative colitis or Crohn's disease, or a healthy co-twin of an affected twin (not recorded which).

The chain joins TRBV7-6 to TRBJ2-3; there is no DNA to check the TCRdb D call of TRBD1. The length of the CDR3 is 15 residues. Germline values: CDR1 SGHVS, CDR2 FNYEAQ. CDR3 in amino acids: CASSAAGFLADTQYF.

The J gene is TRBJ1-1, the V gene TRBV7-9. Looked up from germline, CDR1 is SEHNR and CDR2 is FQNEAQ (reference sequence). The CDR3 is made up of 12 amino acids. The CDR3 spells CASSLGTTEAFF.

V usage is TRBV5-1 and J usage is TRBJ2-7; there is no DNA to check the TCRdb D call of TRBD1. The CDR3 spans 14 residues. In germline, CDR1 is SGHRS, CDR2 YFSETQ. The CDR3 loop is CASSSLGQNYEQYF.

V and J are TRBV27 and TRBJ2-5; there is no DNA to check the TCRdb D call of TRBD1. Germline CDR1 and CDR2: MNHEY and SMNVEV (reference sequence). The CDR3 consists of 14 residues. The CDR3 reads CASSSGTVLETQYF.

This chain joins TRBV5-1 and TRBJ2-7. Germline lookup yields CDR1 SGHRS and CDR2 YFSETQ. The CDR3 spans 14 residues. CDR3: CASSLGQGMGEQYF.

The chain links TRBV6-2 or TRBV6-3 to TRBJ2-7; TCRdb's D call, TRBD1, is unchecked because there is no DNA. The length of the CDR3 is 15 residues. Germline V gene lookup returns CDR1 MNHEY and CDR2 SVGEGT. CDR3 protein: CASRPVTGASYEQYF.

The chain recombines TRBV19 with TRBJ1-1. Per germline, CDR1 LNHDA and CDR2 SQIVND (reference sequence). This CDR3 contains 17 residues. The CDR3 is CASSIGVGVGMNTEAFF.

The chain uses TRBV6-5 and TRBJ2-7; TCRdb indicates TRBD2, and absent DNA this call remains unverified. Germline CDR1 reads MNHEY; CDR2 reads SVGAGI. The CDR3 has 15 amino acids. This CDR3 reads CASSYPSGATYEQYF.

This chain connects TRBV13 to TRBJ2-7. The CDR3 has 16 amino acids. CDR1 PRHDT and CDR2 FYEKMQ come from the germline V gene (reference sequence). The CDR3 loop reads CASSLFSGVQAFEQYF.

The V call is TRBV4-3, the J call TRBJ2-1; TCRdb selects TRBD1, and the lack of DNA leaves this call unchecked. The CDR3 spans 16 residues. From germline, CDR1 is LGHNA and CDR2 YSLEER. The CDR3 here is CASSQEPRASYNEQFF.

The chain has TRBV5-6 and TRBJ2-5. This CDR3 comprises 14 residues. Per germline, CDR1 SGHDT and CDR2 YYEEEE. CDR3 loop: CASSPGWGQETQYF. Combining the CDR3 with reference TRBV5-6 and TRBJ2-5 gives the whole variable domain DAGVTQSPTHLIKTRGQQVTLRCSPKSGHDTVSWYQQALGQGPQFIFQYYEEEERQRGNFPDRFSGHQFPNYSSELNVNALLLGDSALYLCASSPGWGQETQYFGPGTRLLVL.

CDR3 in amino acids: CASRPDSYEQYF. This rearrangement joins TRBV7-9 to TRBJ2-7; TCRdb returns TRBD1, unconfirmable since there is no DNA. The CDR3 extends over 12 amino acids. Germline V lookup: CDR1 SEHNR, CDR2 FQNEAQ (reference sequence).

This chain uses TRBV7-9 with TRBJ2-5; with no DNA, the TCRdb D assignment of TRBD2 cannot be verified. The CDR3 sequence is 14 residues long. Germline V gives CDR1 SEHNR, CDR2 FQNEAQ (reference sequence). The CDR3 loop is CASSLTAGGETQYF.

The rearrangement links TRBV18 to TRBJ2-1; the D call of TRBD1 rests on TCRdb alone, since no DNA is present to check it. The CDR3 is 15 amino acids. The germline V gene encodes CDR1 KGHSH and CDR2 LQKENI. The CDR3 loop is CASAIRDRGRPEQFF.

The chain employs TRBV19 and TRBJ2-5; TCRdb's assignment of TRBD1 cannot be checked, as there is no DNA. Germline-derived CDR1 and CDR2 are LNHDA and SQIVND (reference sequence). CDR3 length: 14 residues. The CDR3 loop is CASSIGQGAQTQYF.